The clone carrying this TCR beta chain was counted at least ten times. This sample was included in a study of regulatory T cells in long-lasting Graves disease. To make TCR beta libraries, researchers used iRepertoire HTBI primers and Arm-PCR of CDR3 regions. One entry per CDR3 protein, called by TCRdb with MiXCR from the multiplex PCR reads. In the table there are about 450,000 distinct CDR3 sequences, 12% to 15% of which are singletons. Trimming removed 5 bases from V and 5 bases from J, with 21 bases in between. The CDR3 covers 16 residues. Germline V CDR1 and CDR2: SNHLY, FYNNEI. This sample's time point: newly diagnosed GD, antithyroid drugs for less than 3 months. After RNA was extracted from PBMCs, the TCR library was made from it. EDTA tubes were used for drawing nine milliliters of peripheral blood. The same data also went into a second study, on T cells in Graves' hyperthyroidism and ophthalmopathy. That paper states: Graves' hyperthyroidism without ophthalmopathy progression within 18 months was termed stable. With the HTBI primer set, the TCR CDR3 went through a first round of RT-PCR. For ophthalmopathy, model prediction preceded onset by a median roughly 6.3 months.

V gene TRBV2 combines with J gene TRBJ1-1; possibly TRBD1 for D (6 bases). The TCR originated in a woman in her fifties or sixties with Graves disease. This specimen was peripheral blood mononuclear cells (PBMCs), taken at new diagnosis, from a patient treated with antithyroid drugs. CDR3 residues: CASSRTALSQDTEAFF. Written as DNA, the CDR3 is TGTGCCAGCAGTCGGACAGCCTTAAGTCAGGATACTGAAGCTTTCTTT.